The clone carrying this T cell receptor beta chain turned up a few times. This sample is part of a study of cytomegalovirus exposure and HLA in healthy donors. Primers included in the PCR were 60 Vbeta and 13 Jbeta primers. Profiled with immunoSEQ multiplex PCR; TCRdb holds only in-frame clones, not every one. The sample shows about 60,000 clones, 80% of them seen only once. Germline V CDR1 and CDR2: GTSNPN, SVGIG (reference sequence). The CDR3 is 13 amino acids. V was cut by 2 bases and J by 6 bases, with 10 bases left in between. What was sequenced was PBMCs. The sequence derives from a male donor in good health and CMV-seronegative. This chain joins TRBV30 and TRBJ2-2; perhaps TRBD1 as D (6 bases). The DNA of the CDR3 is TGTGCCTGGAGTACAGGGTTTTCCGGGGAGCTGTTTTTT. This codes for CAWSTGFSGELFF.